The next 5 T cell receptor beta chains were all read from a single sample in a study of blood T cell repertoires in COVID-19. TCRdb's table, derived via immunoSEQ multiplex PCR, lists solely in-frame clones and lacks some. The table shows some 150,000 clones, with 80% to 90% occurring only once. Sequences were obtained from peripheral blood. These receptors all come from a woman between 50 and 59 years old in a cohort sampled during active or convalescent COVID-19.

Here the CDR3 reads CASRGTSGGAETQYF. The CDR3 DNA reads TGTGCCAGCAGAGGGACTAGCGGGGGGGCAGAGACCCAGTACTTC. The chain uses TRBV6-5 and TRBJ2-5, with 16 bases lining up with TRBD2. CDR3 length equals 15 residues. J lost 4 bases, V lost 6 bases, and 2 bases had no gene match. The germline V gene encodes CDR1 MNHEY and CDR2 SVGAGI.

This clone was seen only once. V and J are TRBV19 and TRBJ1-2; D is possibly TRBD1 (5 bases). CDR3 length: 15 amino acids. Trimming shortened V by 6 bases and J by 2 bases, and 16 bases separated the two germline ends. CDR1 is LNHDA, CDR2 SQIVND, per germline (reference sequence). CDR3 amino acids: CASREGTARNYGYTF. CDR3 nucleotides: TGTGCCAGTAGAGAGGGGACTGCCCGAAACTATGGCTACACCTTC.

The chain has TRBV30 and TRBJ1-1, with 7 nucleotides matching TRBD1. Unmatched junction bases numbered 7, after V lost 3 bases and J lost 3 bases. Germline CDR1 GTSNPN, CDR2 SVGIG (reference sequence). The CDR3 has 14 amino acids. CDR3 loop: CAWRGRQGDTEAFF. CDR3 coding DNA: TGTGCCTGGAGGGGGAGACAGGGTGACACTGAAGCTTTCTTT.

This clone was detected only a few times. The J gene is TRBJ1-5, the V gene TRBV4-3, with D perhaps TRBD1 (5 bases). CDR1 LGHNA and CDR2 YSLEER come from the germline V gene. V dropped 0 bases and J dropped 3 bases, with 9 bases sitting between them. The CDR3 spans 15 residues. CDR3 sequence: CASSQDWGLNQPQHF. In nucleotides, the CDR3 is TGCGCCAGCAGCCAAGATTGGGGCCTCAATCAGCCCCAGCATTTT.

The CDR3 spells CASSSGTTYEQYF. In nucleotides, the CDR3 is TGTGCCAGCAGTTCCGGGACAACCTACGAGCAGTACTTC. This rearrangement joins TRBV6-5 to TRBJ2-7, with a weak D call TRBD1 (6 bases). This CDR3 is built from 13 residues. Trimming cost V 4 bases and J 2 bases, with 9 bases left between them. Germline-derived CDR1 and CDR2 are MNHEY and SVGAGI.